This T cell receptor (beta chain) was recovered during a study of cytomegalovirus exposure and HLA in healthy donors. Each donor's status was that of a healthy bone marrow donor. The V gene lost 4 bases and the J gene lost 0 bases, with 12 bases spanning the gap. Germline CDR1 SGHRS, CDR2 YFSETQ. The CDR3 covers 15 residues. Both 60 Vbeta primers and 13 Jbeta primers went into the PCR. Sequencing used immunoSEQ multiplex PCR; TCRdb keeps in-frame clones, though not all of them. The sample lists 45,000 to 55,000 clones; about 57% were seen once. This clone was seen a handful of times. Sequenced material: PBMCs. The sequence derives from a human donor in good health. This chain connects TRBV5-1 to TRBJ2-3, with D maybe TRBD1 (5 bases). The CDR3: CASSQDRTSTDTQYF. DNA for the CDR3: TGCGCCAGCAGCCAAGATCGGACAAGCACAGATACGCAGTATTTT.